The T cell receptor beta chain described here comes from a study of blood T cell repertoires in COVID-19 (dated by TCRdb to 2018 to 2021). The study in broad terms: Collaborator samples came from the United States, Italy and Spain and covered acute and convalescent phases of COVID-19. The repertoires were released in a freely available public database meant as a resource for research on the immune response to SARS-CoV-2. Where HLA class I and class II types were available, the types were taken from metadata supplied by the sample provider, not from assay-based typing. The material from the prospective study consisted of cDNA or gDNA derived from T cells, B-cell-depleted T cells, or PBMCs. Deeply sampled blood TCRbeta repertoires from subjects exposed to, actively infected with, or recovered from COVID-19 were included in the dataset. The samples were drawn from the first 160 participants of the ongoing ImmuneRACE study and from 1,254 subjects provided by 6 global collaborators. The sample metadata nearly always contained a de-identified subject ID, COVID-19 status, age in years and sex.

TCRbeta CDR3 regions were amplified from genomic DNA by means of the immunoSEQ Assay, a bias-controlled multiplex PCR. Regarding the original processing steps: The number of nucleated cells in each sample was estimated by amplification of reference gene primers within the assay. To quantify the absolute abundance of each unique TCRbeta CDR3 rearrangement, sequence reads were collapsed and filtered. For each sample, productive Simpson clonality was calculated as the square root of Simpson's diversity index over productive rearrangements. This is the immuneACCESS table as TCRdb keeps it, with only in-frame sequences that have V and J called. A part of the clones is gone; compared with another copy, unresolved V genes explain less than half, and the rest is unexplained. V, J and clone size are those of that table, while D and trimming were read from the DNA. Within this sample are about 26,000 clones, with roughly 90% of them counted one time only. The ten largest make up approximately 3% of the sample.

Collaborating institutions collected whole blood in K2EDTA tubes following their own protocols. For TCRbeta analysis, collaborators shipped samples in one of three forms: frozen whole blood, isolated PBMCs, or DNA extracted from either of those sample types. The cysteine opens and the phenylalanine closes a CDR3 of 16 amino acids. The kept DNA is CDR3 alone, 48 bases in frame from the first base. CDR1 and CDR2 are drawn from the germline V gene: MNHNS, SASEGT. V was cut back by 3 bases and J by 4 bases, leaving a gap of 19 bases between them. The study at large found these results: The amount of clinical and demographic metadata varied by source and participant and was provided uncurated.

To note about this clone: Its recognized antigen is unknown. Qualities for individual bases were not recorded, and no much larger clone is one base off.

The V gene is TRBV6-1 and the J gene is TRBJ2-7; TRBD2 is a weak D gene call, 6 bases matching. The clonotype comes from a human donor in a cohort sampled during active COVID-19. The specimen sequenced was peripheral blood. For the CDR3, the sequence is CASSDPGRGNGYEQYF. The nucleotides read TGTGCCAGCAGTGACCCGGGGCGGGGAAATGGTTACGAGCAGTACTTC.